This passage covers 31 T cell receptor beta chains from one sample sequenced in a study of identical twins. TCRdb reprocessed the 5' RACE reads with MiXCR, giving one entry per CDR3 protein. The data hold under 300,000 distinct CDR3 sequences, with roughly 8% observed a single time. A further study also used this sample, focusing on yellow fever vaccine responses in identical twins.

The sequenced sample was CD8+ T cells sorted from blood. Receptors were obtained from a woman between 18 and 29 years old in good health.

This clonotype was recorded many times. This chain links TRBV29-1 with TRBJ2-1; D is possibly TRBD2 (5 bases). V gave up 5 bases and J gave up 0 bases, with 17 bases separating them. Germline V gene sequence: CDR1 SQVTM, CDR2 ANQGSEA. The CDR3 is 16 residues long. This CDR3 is CSVKFGDYSSYNEQFF. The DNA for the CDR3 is TGCAGCGTTAAATTCGGGGATTATAGCTCCTACAATGAGCAGTTCTTC.

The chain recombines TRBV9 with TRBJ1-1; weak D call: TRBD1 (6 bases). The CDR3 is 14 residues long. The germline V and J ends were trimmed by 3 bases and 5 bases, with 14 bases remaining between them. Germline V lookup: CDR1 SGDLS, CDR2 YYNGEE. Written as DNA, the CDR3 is TGTGCCAGCAGCGAAACAGGGATTAAGACTGAAGCTTTCTTT. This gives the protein CASSETGIKTEAFF.

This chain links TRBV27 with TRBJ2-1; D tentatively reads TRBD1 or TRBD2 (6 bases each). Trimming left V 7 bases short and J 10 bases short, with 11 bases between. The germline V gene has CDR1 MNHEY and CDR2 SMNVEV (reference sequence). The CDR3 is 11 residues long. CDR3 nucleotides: TGTGCCAGCATAGGGGGGACGGAGCAGTTCTTC. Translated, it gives CASIGGTEQFF.

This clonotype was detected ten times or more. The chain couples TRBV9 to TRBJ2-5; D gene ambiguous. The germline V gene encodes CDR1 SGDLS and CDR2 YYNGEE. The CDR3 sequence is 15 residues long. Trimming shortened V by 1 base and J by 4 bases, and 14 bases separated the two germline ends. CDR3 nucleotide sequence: TGTGCCAGCAGCGTAAGGCCTGGGCAAAGAGAGACCCAGTACTTC. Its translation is CASSVRPGQRETQYF.

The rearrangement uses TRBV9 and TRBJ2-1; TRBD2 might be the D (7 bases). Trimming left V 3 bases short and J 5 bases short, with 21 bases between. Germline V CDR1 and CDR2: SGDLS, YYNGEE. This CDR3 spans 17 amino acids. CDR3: CASSGNLWEGGNNEQFF. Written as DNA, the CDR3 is TGTGCCAGCAGCGGAAACCTTTGGGAGGGGGGGAACAATGAGCAGTTCTTC.

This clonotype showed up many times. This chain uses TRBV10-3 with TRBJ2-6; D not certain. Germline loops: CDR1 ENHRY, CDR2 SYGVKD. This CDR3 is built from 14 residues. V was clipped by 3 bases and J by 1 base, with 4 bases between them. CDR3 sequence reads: CAISEISGANVLTF. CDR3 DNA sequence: TGTGCCATCAGTGAAATATCTGGGGCCAACGTCCTGACTTTC.

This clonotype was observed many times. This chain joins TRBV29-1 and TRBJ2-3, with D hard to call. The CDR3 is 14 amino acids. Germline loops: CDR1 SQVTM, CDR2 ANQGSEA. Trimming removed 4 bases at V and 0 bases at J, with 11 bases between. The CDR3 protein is CSVADEDSTDTQYF. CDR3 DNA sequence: TGCAGCGTTGCTGATGAGGACAGCACAGATACGCAGTATTTT.

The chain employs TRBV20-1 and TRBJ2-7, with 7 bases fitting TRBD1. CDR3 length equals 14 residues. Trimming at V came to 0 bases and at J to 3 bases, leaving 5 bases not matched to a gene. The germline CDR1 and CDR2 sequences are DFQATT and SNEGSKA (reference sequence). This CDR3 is CSARDLWDSYEQYF. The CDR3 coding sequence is TGCAGTGCTAGAGATCTCTGGGACAGCTACGAGCAGTACTTC.

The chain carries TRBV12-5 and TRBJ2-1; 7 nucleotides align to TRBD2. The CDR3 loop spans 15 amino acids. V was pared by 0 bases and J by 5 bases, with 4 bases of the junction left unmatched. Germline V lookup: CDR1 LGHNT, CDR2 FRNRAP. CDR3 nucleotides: TGTGCTAGTGGTTTGGTTTGGGAGGGCAACAATGAGCAGTTCTTC. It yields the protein CASGLVWEGNNEQFF.

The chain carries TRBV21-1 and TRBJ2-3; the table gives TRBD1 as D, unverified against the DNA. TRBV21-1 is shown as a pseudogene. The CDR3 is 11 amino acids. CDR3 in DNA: TGTGCCAGCACAACAGGGTTTACGCAGTATTTT. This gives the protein CASTTGFTQYF.

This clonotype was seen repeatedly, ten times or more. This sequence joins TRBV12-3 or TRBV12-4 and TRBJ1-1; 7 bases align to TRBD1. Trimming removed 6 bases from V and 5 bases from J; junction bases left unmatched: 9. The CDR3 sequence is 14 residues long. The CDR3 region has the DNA TGTGCCAGCAGCCGCGACAGGGAGATGACTGAAGCTTTCTTT. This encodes CASSRDREMTEAFF.

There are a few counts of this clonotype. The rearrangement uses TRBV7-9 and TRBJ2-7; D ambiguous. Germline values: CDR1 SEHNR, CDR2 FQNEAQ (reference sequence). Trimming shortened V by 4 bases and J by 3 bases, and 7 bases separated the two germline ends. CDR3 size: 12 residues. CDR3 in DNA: TGTGCCAGCAGCTCGCCGGACTACGAGCAGTACTTC. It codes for CASSSPDYEQYF.

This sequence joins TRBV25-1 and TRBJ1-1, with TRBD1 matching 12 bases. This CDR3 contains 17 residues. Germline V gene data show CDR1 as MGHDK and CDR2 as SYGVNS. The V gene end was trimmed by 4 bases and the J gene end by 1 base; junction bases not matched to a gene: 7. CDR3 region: CASSVGTGGARNTEAFF. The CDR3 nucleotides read TGTGCCAGCAGTGTTGGGACAGGGGGCGCAAGGAACACTGAAGCTTTCTTT. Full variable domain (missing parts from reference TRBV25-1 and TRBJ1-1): EADIYQTPRYLVIGTGKKITLECSQTMGHDKMYWYQQDPGMELHLIHYSYGVNSTEKGDLSSESTVSRIRTEHFPLTLESARPSHTSQYLCASSVGTGGARNTEAFFGQGTRLTVV.

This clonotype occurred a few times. The DNA of the CDR3 is TGTGCCAGCAGCTTAGACGGGCAGCCCCAGCATTTT. Amino acids: CASSLDGQPQHF. The J gene is TRBJ1-5, the V gene TRBV7-9; no reliable D call. Germline V lookup: CDR1 SEHNR, CDR2 FQNEAQ (reference sequence). Trimming removed 1 base at V and 7 bases at J, with 5 bases between. CDR3 length: 12 residues.

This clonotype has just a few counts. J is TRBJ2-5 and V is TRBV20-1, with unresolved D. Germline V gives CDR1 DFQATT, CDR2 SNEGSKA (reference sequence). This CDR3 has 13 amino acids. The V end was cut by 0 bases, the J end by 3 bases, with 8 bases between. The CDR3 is CSARDWRKETQYF. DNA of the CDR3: TGCAGTGCTAGAGATTGGAGAAAAGAGACCCAGTACTTC.

CDR3 nucleotides: TGTGCCAGCAGTTGGCCAGCCCGACAGGGGAGTTCCTACGAGCAGTACTTC. Amino acids: CASSWPARQGSSYEQYF. The chain employs TRBV28 and TRBJ2-7; 8 bases line up with TRBD1. V gave up 4 bases and J gave up 1 base; unmatched junction bases: 12. CDR3 size: 17 residues. The germline V gene has CDR1 MDHEN and CDR2 SYDVKM.

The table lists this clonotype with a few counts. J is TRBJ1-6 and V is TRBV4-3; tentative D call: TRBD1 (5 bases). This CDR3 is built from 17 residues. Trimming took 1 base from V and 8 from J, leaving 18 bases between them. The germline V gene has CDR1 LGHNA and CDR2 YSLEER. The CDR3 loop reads CASSQVSVSTDDSPLHF. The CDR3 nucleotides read TGCGCCAGCAGCCAAGTCTCCGTATCGACAGACGATTCACCCCTCCACTTT.

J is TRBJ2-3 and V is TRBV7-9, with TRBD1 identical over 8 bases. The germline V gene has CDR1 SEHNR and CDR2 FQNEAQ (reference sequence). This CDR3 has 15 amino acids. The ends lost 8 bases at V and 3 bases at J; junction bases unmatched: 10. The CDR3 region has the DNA TGTGCCAGCCCGCCCGGGCAGGGGGCGACAGATACGCAGTATTTT. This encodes CASPPGQGATDTQYF. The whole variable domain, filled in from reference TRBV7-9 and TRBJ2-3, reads DTGVSQNPRHKITKRGQNVTFRCDPISEHNRLYWYRQTLGQGPEFLTYFQNEAQLEKSRLLSDRFSAERPKGSFSTLEIQRTEQGDSAMYLCASPPGQGATDTQYFGPGTRLTVL.

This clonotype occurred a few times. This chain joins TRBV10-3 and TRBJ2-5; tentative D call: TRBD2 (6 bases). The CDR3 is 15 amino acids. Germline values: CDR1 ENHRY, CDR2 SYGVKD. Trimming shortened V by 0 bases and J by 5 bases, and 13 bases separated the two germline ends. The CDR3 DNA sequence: TGTGCCATCAGTGAGTCAGGACTAAACGGGGAGACCCAGTACTTC. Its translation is CAISESGLNGETQYF.

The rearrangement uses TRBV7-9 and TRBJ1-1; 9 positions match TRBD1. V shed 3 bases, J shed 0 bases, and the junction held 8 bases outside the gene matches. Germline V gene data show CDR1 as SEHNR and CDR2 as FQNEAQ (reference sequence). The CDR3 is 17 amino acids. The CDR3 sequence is CASSFVGQGSVNTEAFF. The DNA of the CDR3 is TGTGCCAGCAGCTTTGTGGGACAGGGTTCCGTGAACACTGAAGCTTTCTTT.

In nucleotides, the CDR3 is TGCGCCAGCAGCCAAGCTGTGTCTGCAGATACGCAGTATTTT. It is translated as CASSQAVSADTQYF. This chain uses TRBV4-1 with TRBJ2-3, with D hard to call. The V gene's germline CDR1 is MGHRA and CDR2 YSYEKL. The CDR3 runs to 14 residues. V shed 1 base and J shed 4 bases, with 9 bases lying between them.

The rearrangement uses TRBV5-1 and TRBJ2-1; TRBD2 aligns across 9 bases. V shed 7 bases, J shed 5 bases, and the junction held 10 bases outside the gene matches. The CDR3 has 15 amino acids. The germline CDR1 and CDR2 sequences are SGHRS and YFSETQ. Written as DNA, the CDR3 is TGCGCCAGCGTTTTTGGCGGGGGGGTTAACAATGAGCAGTTCTTC. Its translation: CASVFGGGVNNEQFF.

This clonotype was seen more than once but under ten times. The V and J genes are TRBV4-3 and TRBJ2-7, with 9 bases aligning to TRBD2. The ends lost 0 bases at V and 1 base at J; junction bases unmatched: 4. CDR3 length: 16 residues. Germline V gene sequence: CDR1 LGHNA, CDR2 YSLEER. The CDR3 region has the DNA TGCGCCAGCAGCCAAGATAGGGGACTAGCATCCTACGAGCAGTACTTC. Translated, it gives CASSQDRGLASYEQYF.

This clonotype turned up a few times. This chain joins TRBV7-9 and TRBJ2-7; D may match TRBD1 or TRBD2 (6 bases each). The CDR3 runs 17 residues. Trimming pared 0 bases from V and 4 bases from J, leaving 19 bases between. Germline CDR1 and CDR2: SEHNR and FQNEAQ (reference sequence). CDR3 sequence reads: CASSLADNPKGGYEQYF. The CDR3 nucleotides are TGTGCCAGCAGCTTAGCCGACAACCCTAAGGGGGGTTACGAGCAGTACTTC.

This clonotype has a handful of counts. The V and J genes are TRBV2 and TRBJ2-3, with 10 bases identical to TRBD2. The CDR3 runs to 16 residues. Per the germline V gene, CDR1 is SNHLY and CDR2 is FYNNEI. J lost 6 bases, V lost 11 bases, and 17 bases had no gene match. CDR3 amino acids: CARGRERGGQRDTQYF. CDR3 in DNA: TGTGCCCGCGGAAGGGAGCGGGGGGGCCAAAGGGATACGCAGTATTTT.

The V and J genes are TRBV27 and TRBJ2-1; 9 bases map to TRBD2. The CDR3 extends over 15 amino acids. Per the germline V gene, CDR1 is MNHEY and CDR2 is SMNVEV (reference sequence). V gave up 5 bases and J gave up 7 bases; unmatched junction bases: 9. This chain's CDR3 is CASSPDTSGWNEQFF. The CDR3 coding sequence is TGTGCCAGCAGTCCAGACACTAGCGGGTGGAATGAGCAGTTCTTC.

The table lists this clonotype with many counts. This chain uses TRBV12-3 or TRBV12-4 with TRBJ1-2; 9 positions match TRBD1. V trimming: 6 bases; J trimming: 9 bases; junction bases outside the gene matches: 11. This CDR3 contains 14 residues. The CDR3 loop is CASSGTGPGYSYTF. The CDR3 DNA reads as TGTGCCAGCAGCGGGACAGGGCCTGGTTATAGCTACACCTTC.

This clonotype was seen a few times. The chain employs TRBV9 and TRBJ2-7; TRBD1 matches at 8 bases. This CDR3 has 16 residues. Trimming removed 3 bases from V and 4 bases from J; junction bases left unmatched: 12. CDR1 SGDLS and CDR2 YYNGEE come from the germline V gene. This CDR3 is CASSASTRGPGYEQYF. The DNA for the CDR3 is TGTGCCAGCAGCGCCAGCACCAGGGGGCCGGGGTACGAGCAGTACTTC.

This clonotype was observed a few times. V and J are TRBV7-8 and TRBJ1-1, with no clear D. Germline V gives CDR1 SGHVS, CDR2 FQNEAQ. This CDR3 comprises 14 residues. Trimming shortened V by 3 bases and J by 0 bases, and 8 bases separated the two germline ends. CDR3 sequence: CASSFPGLNTEAFF. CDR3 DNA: TGTGCCAGCAGCTTTCCCGGGCTGAACACTGAAGCTTTCTTT.

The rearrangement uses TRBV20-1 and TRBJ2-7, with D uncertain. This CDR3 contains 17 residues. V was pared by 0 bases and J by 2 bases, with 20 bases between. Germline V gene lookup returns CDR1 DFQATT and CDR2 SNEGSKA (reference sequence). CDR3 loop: CSARDLSEAANTYEQYF. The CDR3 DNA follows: TGCAGTGCTAGAGATCTTTCAGAGGCCGCTAATACCTACGAGCAGTACTTC.

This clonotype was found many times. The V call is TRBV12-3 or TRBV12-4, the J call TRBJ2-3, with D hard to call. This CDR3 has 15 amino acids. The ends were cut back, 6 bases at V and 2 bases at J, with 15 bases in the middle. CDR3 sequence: CASSPNSLNTDTQYF. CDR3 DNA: TGTGCCAGCAGCCCTAATAGCTTAAACACAGATACGCAGTATTTT.